What follows describes a single TCR beta chain. It lacks a known antigen. One base away there is no much larger clone; base qualities are not given. Germline trimming: 2 bases from V, 9 bases from J; junction bases outside gene matches: 7. Taken from cysteine to phenylalanine, the CDR3 has 14 residues. The sequence is cut down to CDR3 DNA, 42 bases in frame from base 1. From the germline V gene, CDR1 is MNHNS and CDR2 is SASEGT. The record originates from a study of blood T cell repertoires in COVID-19 (dated by TCRdb to 2018 to 2020). Looking at the study overall: Collaborator samples came from the United States, Italy and Spain and covered acute and convalescent phases of COVID-19. Samples came from the ongoing ImmuneRACE study (first 160 participants) plus 1,254 subjects from 6 global collaborators. The prospective study material was composed of cDNA or gDNA derived from T cells, B-cell-depleted T cells, or PBMCs. A de-identified subject ID, COVID-19 status, age in years and sex were almost always included in the sample metadata. Deeply sampled blood TCRbeta repertoires from subjects exposed to, actively infected with, or recovered from COVID-19 were included in the dataset. Where available, HLA class I and class II types were obtained from metadata supplied by the sample provider rather than from assay-based typing. The repertoires were released in a freely available public database intended as a resource for research on the immune response to SARS-CoV-2. Study-wide conclusions, independent of this receptor: How much clinical and demographic metadata was included differed by source and by participant, and the metadata was provided uncurated.

TCRbeta CDR3 regions were amplified from genomic DNA using the immunoSEQ Assay, a bias-controlled multiplex PCR. Concerning the study's data processing: Nucleated cell counts per sample were estimated from amplification of reference gene primers within the assay. To quantify the absolute abundance of each unique TCRbeta CDR3 rearrangement, sequence reads were collapsed and filtered. Productive Simpson clonality was computed per sample as the square root of Simpson's diversity index over productive rearrangements. The source is immuneACCESS, and TCRdb retained only in-frame sequences with V and J called. Part of the clones is not carried over; for the studies checked, unresolved V genes explain less than half of this, and the remainder is unexplained. V and J calls and clone size come straight from that table; D and trimming were deduced from the DNA. This sample comprises approximately 290,000 clones, about four fifths of them detected only once. Of the sample, more than 15% is held by the ten largest clones.

One collaborating source in Seattle enrolled patients during active infection and followed them longitudinally through the course of disease. Collaborating institutions collected whole blood in K2EDTA tubes following their own protocols. For TCRbeta analysis, collaborators shipped samples as frozen whole blood, isolated PBMCs, or DNA extracted from either of those sample types. Sample: peripheral blood. This sequence uses TRBV6-1 and TRBJ2-1; 7 central nucleotides agree with TRBD1. The TCR was taken from a person between 65 and 79 years old with COVID-19, enrolled during active disease. The CDR3 sequence is CASSEWDRMSEQFF. Read as DNA, the sequence is TGTGCCAGCAGTGAATGGGACAGAATGAGTGAGCAGTTCTTC.